Following are 26 T cell receptor beta chains from one sample sequenced in a study of shared T cell receptors in the human thymus. Sequencing was performed with immunoSEQ multiplex PCR; in TCRdb, only in-frame clones are kept and a portion is missing. The table shows around 730,000 clones, with approximately 85% occurring only once. These records were also assigned to another study, of human thymus T cells.

The sample was thymocytes. All receptors derive from a girl under three years old with a congenital heart defect.

The chain has TRBV5-1 and TRBJ2-1; D ambiguous. CDR3 size: 17 residues. Trimming took off 2 bases at V and 0 bases at J, with 15 bases between the two ends. CDR1 and CDR2 (germline): SGHRS, YFSETQ. The CDR3 loop is CASSFPQSAGSYNEQFF. In nucleotides, the CDR3 is TGCGCCAGCAGCTTCCCCCAGAGCGCCGGCTCCTACAATGAGCAGTTCTTC.

The chain uses TRBV7-2 and TRBJ1-5; tentative D call: TRBD1 (5 bases). Trimming took off 5 bases at V and 6 bases at J, with 20 bases between the two ends. This CDR3 comprises 16 residues. Looked up from germline, CDR1 is SGHTA and CDR2 is FQGNSA. CDR3 protein: CASSPGGGDGTQPQHF. Written as DNA, the CDR3 is TGTGCCAGCAGCCCCGGGGGGGGAGATGGCACTCAGCCCCAGCATTTT.

CDR3 sequence (DNA): TGCGCCAGCAGTGAGGCGGGGACAGCTAACTATGGCTACACCTTC. Translation gives CASSEAGTANYGYTF. The V and J genes are TRBV10-1 and TRBJ1-2; TRBD1 agrees at 7 bases. This CDR3 has 15 residues. The ends lost 2 bases at V and 0 bases at J; junction bases unmatched: 3. Per the germline V gene, CDR1 is WNHNN and CDR2 is SYGVQD (reference sequence).

V and J are TRBV5-5 and TRBJ2-5, with D tentatively TRBD1 (5 bases). The V end lost 3 bases, the J end lost 2 bases, and 17 bases lay between the germline ends. Germline V gene data show CDR1 as SGHKS and CDR2 as YYEKEE (reference sequence). CDR3 length: 16 amino acids. Here the CDR3 reads CASSSQGPQHQETQYF. The CDR3 bases are TGTGCCAGCAGCTCCCAGGGCCCGCAACATCAAGAGACCCAGTACTTC.

The V gene is TRBV9, the J gene TRBJ2-2, with TRBD1 identical over 9 bases. V was clipped by 0 bases and J by 5 bases; unmatched bases: 5. The CDR3 has 16 amino acids. Germline loops: CDR1 SGDLS, CDR2 YYNGEE. The CDR3: CASSVESDRGTGELFF. Here the CDR3 DNA reads TGTGCCAGCAGCGTAGAGTCGGACAGGGGAACCGGGGAGCTGTTTTTT.

V gene TRBV10-3 combines with J gene TRBJ2-5, with D possibly being TRBD2 (6 bases). The V end lost 2 bases, the J end lost 5 bases, and 12 bases lay between the germline ends. The V gene's germline CDR1 is ENHRY and CDR2 SYGVKD. The CDR3 has 14 amino acids. The CDR3 here is CAISEGEDGETQYF. The CDR3 DNA follows: TGTGCCATCAGTGAGGGGGAGGATGGGGAGACCCAGTACTTC.

The rearrangement links TRBV6-1 to TRBJ1-6; TRBD1 might be the D (5 bases). The V gene lost 1 base and the J gene lost 6 bases, with 19 bases spanning the gap. The CDR3 runs 18 residues. In germline, CDR1 is MNHNS, CDR2 SASEGT. The CDR3: CASSEDFGRANFNSPLHF. The CDR3 DNA reads as TGTGCCAGCAGTGAAGATTTTGGCAGGGCCAACTTTAATTCACCCCTCCACTTT.

This chain links TRBV4-3 with TRBJ2-1, with TRBD2 identical over 7 bases. The CDR3 extends over 15 amino acids. V shed 1 base, J shed 7 bases, and the junction held 7 bases outside the gene matches. Germline V gives CDR1 LGHNA, CDR2 YSLEER. CDR3 DNA: TGCGCCAGCAGCCAAGTGGGGGGGATATGGAATGAGCAGTTCTTC. Its translation is CASSQVGGIWNEQFF.

The V call is TRBV28, the J call TRBJ1-5, with 7 bases aligning to TRBD1. The CDR3 has 14 amino acids. J gave up 3 bases and V 10 bases, and 9 bases lay outside the gene matches. Germline-derived CDR1 and CDR2 are MDHEN and SYDVKM. The CDR3 DNA reads TGTGCCACCTTACCAAAGGGGGCCAATCAGCCCCAGCATTTT. Its protein is CATLPKGANQPQHF.

Worth noting for this clone: The junction shows a germline mismatch at one end, possibly a read error. The identical CDR3 is also encoded by other nucleotide sequences in the sample. J is TRBJ1-6 and V is TRBV7-6; 9 bases are a match to TRBD1. Looked up from germline, CDR1 is SGHVS and CDR2 is FNYEAQ. The CDR3 spans 20 residues. The CDR3: CASSLRPPLQGATYNSPLHF. CDR3 coding DNA: TGTGCCAGCAGCTTAAGGCCACCTTTACAGGGGGCTACCTATAATTCCCCCCTCCACTTT.

This clone showed up just a few times. The CDR3, as DNA: TGTGCCAGCAGTTTATCTTGGAGGGCACCCGACCTTGACACCGGGGAGCTGTTTTTT. Its protein product is CASSLSWRAPDLDTGELFF. V gene TRBV27 combines with J gene TRBJ2-2; a possible D gene is TRBD2 (6 bases). Germline assignment: CDR1 MNHEY and CDR2 SMNVEV (reference sequence). The germline V and J ends were trimmed by 0 bases and 3 bases, with 20 bases remaining between them. The CDR3 is 19 residues long.

The CDR3 loop is CATSRDRNRAINQPQHF. The CDR3 region has the DNA TGTGCCACCAGCAGAGATCGGAACAGGGCAATAAATCAGCCCCAGCATTTT. V usage is TRBV15 and J usage is TRBJ1-5; tentative D call: TRBD1 (6 bases). Germline values: CDR1 LNHNV, CDR2 YYDKDF (reference sequence). V was pared by 0 bases and J by 4 bases, with 16 bases between. The CDR3 consists of 17 residues.

Concerning this clone: Mismatch with germline at one junction end may stem from a read error. V and J are TRBV7-2 and TRBJ1-2; D is uncertain. This CDR3 region has 18 residues. From germline, CDR1 is SGHTA and CDR2 FQGNSA. In nucleotides, the CDR3 is TGTGCCAGCGGCTTATACCCCACTCCAGGTATCCTGAACTATGGCTACACCTTC. This translates into CASGLYPTPGILNYGYTF. Filled out from reference TRBV7-2 and TRBJ1-2, the complete variable domain reads GAGVSQSPSNKVTEKGKDVELRCDPISGHTALYWYRQSLGQGLEFLIYFQGNSAPDKSGLPSDRFSAERTGGSVSTLTIQRTQQEDSAVYLCASGLYPTPGILNYGYTFGSGTRLTVV.

CDR3 bases: TGTGCCAGCAGCCAAGCCGGGACAGTTAATGAAAAACTGTTTTTT. It specifies CASSQAGTVNEKLFF. The gene calls are TRBV6-5 and TRBJ1-4, with 7 bases lining up with TRBD1. Germline assignment: CDR1 MNHEY and CDR2 SVGAGI. CDR3 length: 15 residues. Trimming cost V 6 bases and J 4 bases; bases outside gene matches: 8.

For this clone: Other nucleotide sequences in the sample specify the same CDR3. This chain uses TRBV19 with TRBJ1-1, with no clear D. The CDR3 sequence is 11 residues long. The germline gives CDR1 LNHDA, CDR2 SQIVND (reference sequence). Between the trimmed V and J ends, which lost 5 bases and 5 bases, there was a span of 6 bases. CDR3 region: CASSRGTEAFF. Written as DNA, the CDR3 is TGTGCCAGTAGTCGAGGAACTGAAGCTTTCTTT.

This clone was counted between two and nine times. The rearrangement links TRBV9 to TRBJ2-5; D not resolved. V lost 4 bases to trimming and J lost 3 bases, with 13 bases between them. Germline CDR1 and CDR2: SGDLS and YYNGEE. The CDR3 contains 14 residues. The CDR3 DNA reads as TGTGCCAGCAGCCCCCCCGGGTGGGAAGAGACCCAGTACTTC. Protein product: CASSPPGWEETQYF.

This clone was seen only once. The genes are TRBV13 and TRBJ1-4; no clear D gene. V was trimmed by 3 bases and J by 5 bases, leaving 10 bases between them. CDR1 PRHDT and CDR2 FYEKMQ come from the germline V gene (reference sequence). The CDR3 is 14 amino acids. CDR3 loop: CASSFSPRNEKLFF. As DNA, the CDR3 is TGTGCCAGCAGCTTTTCGCCACGGAATGAAAAACTGTTTTTT.

J is TRBJ2-1 and V is TRBV28; D perhaps matches TRBD2 (5 bases). Germline V gene data show CDR1 as MDHEN and CDR2 as SYDVKM. This CDR3 region has 13 residues. V dropped 5 bases and J dropped 9 bases, with 14 bases sitting between them. The CDR3 bases are TGTGCCAGCAGTGTGGCTGGCGAGGGTGAGCAGTTCTTC. It is translated as CASSVAGEGEQFF.

The gene calls are TRBV6-1 and TRBJ1-3; D is possibly TRBD1 (5 bases). The CDR3 extends over 15 amino acids. From germline, CDR1 is MNHNS and CDR2 SASEGT. V gave up 5 bases and J gave up 2 bases, with 13 bases separating them. The CDR3 reads CASSRLRGTGNTIYF. CDR3 nucleotide sequence: TGTGCCAGCAGTAGACTTAGGGGTACTGGAAACACCATATATTTT.

This chain links TRBV29-1 with TRBJ1-1; D unresolved. Germline CDR1 and CDR2: SQVTM and ANQGSEA. The V and J ends lost 7 bases and 3 bases respectively, with 12 bases between them. The CDR3 has 12 residues. The CDR3: CSAGLAYTEAFF. DNA of the CDR3: TGCAGCGCGGGTCTAGCTTACACTGAAGCTTTCTTT.

The CDR3 coding sequence is TGTGCCAGCCGCGGTGGGCCCAGGGCTAACTATGGCTACACCTTC. It encodes CASRGGPRANYGYTF. The chain employs TRBV6-5 and TRBJ1-2, with D maybe TRBD1 (5 bases). This CDR3 has 15 residues. CDR1 and CDR2 from the germline V gene are MNHEY and SVGAGI. V lost 8 bases and J lost 0, with 16 bases in between.

The chain employs TRBV4-1 and TRBJ2-7, with 9 bases that match TRBD1. The V gene end was trimmed by 1 base and the J gene end by 3 bases; junction bases not matched to a gene: 10. Germline-derived CDR1 and CDR2 are MGHRA and YSYEKL. The CDR3 has 17 amino acids. In DNA, the CDR3 is TGCGCCAGCAGCCAAGGCTGGAGGGGGACAGGGATCTACGAGCAGTACTTC. Amino acids: CASSQGWRGTGIYEQYF.

The V call is TRBV25-1, the J call TRBJ2-1; TRBD1 matches 10 bases. V lost 5 bases and J lost 3; bases outside the gene matches: 10. The CDR3 spans 17 residues. Germline V CDR1 and CDR2: MGHDK, SYGVNS. The CDR3 loop is CASSPTLRDRGYNEQFF. The CDR3 DNA reads TGTGCCAGCAGTCCAACCCTCAGGGACAGGGGCTACAATGAGCAGTTCTTC.

This clone was detected only once. The V gene is TRBV9, the J gene TRBJ1-2, with 7 bases that match TRBD1. The length of the CDR3 is 23 residues. The germline V gene has CDR1 SGDLS and CDR2 YYNGEE. Losses at the gene ends were 3 bases for V and 0 bases for J; bases not matched to a gene: 29. The CDR3 DNA is TGTGCCAGCAGCGGGCGGAACTCCGGGACAGAAGGTCCCCGGGAAGTCCCTAACTATGGCTACACCTTC. Protein sequence: CASSGRNSGTEGPREVPNYGYTF.

The chain combines TRBV2 with TRBJ2-7, with D uncertain. The CDR3 covers 13 residues. Per germline, CDR1 SNHLY and CDR2 FYNNEI. Between the trimmed V and J ends, which lost 10 bases and 2 bases, there was a span of 15 bases. CDR3 region: CANSRVRTYEQYF. The CDR3 DNA reads TGTGCCAACTCTCGGGTGAGGACCTACGAGCAGTACTTC. Full variable domain (remainder filled in from reference TRBV2 and TRBJ2-7): EPEVTQTPSHQVTQMGQEVILRCVPISNHLYFYWYRQILGQKVEFLVSFYNNEISEKSEIFDDQFSVERPDGSNFTLKIRSTKLEDSAMYFCANSRVRTYEQYFGPGTRLTVT.

This clone has more than one count but fewer than ten. The chain couples TRBV25-1 to TRBJ2-1, with TRBD2 matching 8 bases. The germline V gene has CDR1 MGHDK and CDR2 SYGVNS. The CDR3 is made up of 14 amino acids. The J segment lost 8 bases and the V segment lost 6 bases, leaving 9 bases of the junction unmatched. The DNA of the CDR3 is TGTGCCAGCAGACTAGGGACTAGTGCGGATGAGCAGTTCTTC. It specifies CASRLGTSADEQFF.